Shown below are 18 T cell receptor beta chains from a single sample sequenced in a study of T cell responses to AZD1222 COVID-19 vaccine. Using immunoSEQ multiplex PCR, the repertoire was profiled, and TCRdb retains in-frame clones only, with some absent. Of some 82,000 clones in the sample, 85% to 90% were seen once. Sample: peripheral blood, taken on day 0 of AZD1222 vaccination. The origin of the receptors is an adult in good health.

CDR3 coding DNA: TGTGCCACCAGTGACGGAGGGATCGAGCAGTACTTC. It translates to CATSDGGIEQYF. The V gene is TRBV24-1, the J gene TRBJ2-7, with TRBD2 as a possible D gene (6 bases). V was clipped by 4 bases and J by 6 bases, with 9 bases between them. The germline gives CDR1 KGHDR, CDR2 SFDVKD. This CDR3 is 12 amino acids long.

The rearrangement links TRBV11-2 to TRBJ2-3, with TRBD2 matching over 8 bases. This CDR3 is built from 13 residues. The germline V gene has CDR1 SGHAT and CDR2 FQNNGV. After removal of 5 bases from V and 6 bases from J, the junction contained 4 bases not matched to a gene. CDR3 nucleotide sequence: TGTGCCAGCAGCGATCGGGAGGGGGATACGCAGTATTTT. Translation gives CASSDREGDTQYF.

The chain recombines TRBV11-3 with TRBJ1-1; D unresolved. Germline lookup yields CDR1 SGHNT and CDR2 YENEEA. This CDR3 contains 12 residues. V was clipped by 2 bases and J by 6 bases, with 7 bases between them. CDR3 DNA sequence: TGTGCCAGCAGCTTATATAACTCTGAAGCTTTCTTT. As protein: CASSLYNSEAFF.

This chain links TRBV27 with TRBJ2-3, with 11 bases matching TRBD2. Unmatched junction bases numbered 11, after V lost 5 bases and J lost 4 bases. The CDR3 consists of 17 residues. The germline V gene encodes CDR1 MNHEY and CDR2 SMNVEV (reference sequence). CDR3 sequence: CASSGTFSGGAPDTQYF. The CDR3 DNA follows: TGTGCCAGCAGTGGGACCTTTAGCGGGGGGGCCCCAGATACGCAGTATTTT.

This chain links TRBV5-8 with TRBJ1-1; 9 bases are shared with TRBD1. The germline gives CDR1 SGHTS, CDR2 YDEGEE. Trimming took 5 bases from V and 6 from J; bases not matched to a gene: 11. This CDR3 has 15 residues. The CDR3 reads CASRQEDRGIPEAFF. The CDR3 DNA follows: TGTGCCAGCAGGCAAGAGGACAGGGGTATCCCTGAAGCTTTCTTT.

V and J are TRBV14 and TRBJ2-7; TRBD2 matches 8 bases. Germline V lookup: CDR1 SGHDN, CDR2 FVKESK. Trimming took 4 bases from V and 3 from J; bases not matched to a gene: 8. CDR3 size: 15 residues. For the CDR3, the DNA is TGTGCCAGCAGCCGGGGCACTAGCGGACTCTACGAGCAGTACTTC. This gives the protein CASSRGTSGLYEQYF.

The chain carries TRBV19 and TRBJ1-3; D uncertain. The CDR3 runs 12 residues. Trimming took off 7 bases at V and 1 base at J, with 5 bases between the two ends. The germline gives CDR1 LNHDA, CDR2 SQIVND (reference sequence). The CDR3 nucleotides are TGTGCCAGTACGGAATCTGGAAACACCATATATTTT. Residues: CASTESGNTIYF.

The chain links TRBV7-2 to TRBJ1-6; 7 bases agree with TRBD1. The CDR3 is made up of 15 amino acids. V lost 2 bases and J lost 10; bases outside the gene matches: 8. Per the germline V gene, CDR1 is SGHTA and CDR2 is FQGNSA. In DNA, the CDR3 is TGTGCCAGCAGCTTACTAGGTCAGGGGGAATCACCCCTCCACTTT. It codes for CASSLLGQGESPLHF.

The rearrangement uses TRBV21-1 and TRBJ1-1. TRBV21-1 is labeled a pseudogene. The CDR3 is 14 amino acids. The CDR3 reads CASSPGERGRGAFF. The CDR3 nucleotides read TGTGCCAGCAGCCCCGGGGAGCGGGGCAGGGGAGCTTTCTTT.

This chain links TRBV21-1 with TRBJ1-2; the tabulated D call, TRBD1, remains unverified against the DNA. TRBV21-1 constitutes a pseudogene. The CDR3 spans 15 residues. The CDR3 is CASSPKTGVHYGYTF. DNA for the CDR3: TGTGCCAGCAGCCCAAAGACAGGGGTCCACTATGGCTACACCTTC.

This chain joins TRBV18 and TRBJ1-5; D is unresolved. CDR1 is KGHSH and CDR2 is LQKENI in the germline V gene. The V end lost 5 bases, the J end lost 5 bases, and 10 bases lay between the germline ends. The CDR3 is 13 amino acids. The CDR3 nucleotides are TGTGCCAGCTCAGGAGTTGGTGATCAGCCCCAGCATTTT. Protein product: CASSGVGDQPQHF.

The chain recombines TRBV19 with TRBJ1-1; no reliable D call. The CDR3 covers 12 residues. CDR1 and CDR2 (germline): LNHDA, SQIVND (reference sequence). Trimming pared 6 bases from V and 1 base from J, leaving 6 bases between. The CDR3 DNA reads TGTGCCAGTAGACAGCAGAACACTGAAGCTTTCTTT. Its translation: CASRQQNTEAFF.

The chain couples TRBV5-1 to TRBJ2-2; D is perhaps TRBD1 (6 bases). The V end was cut by 4 bases, the J end by 3 bases, with 16 bases between. Germline lookup yields CDR1 SGHRS and CDR2 YFSETQ. The CDR3 is 16 residues long. As DNA, the CDR3 is TGCGCCAGCAGCCACGAAGGGACATTGTACACCGGGGAGCTGTTTTTT. As protein: CASSHEGTLYTGELFF.

The chain recombines TRBV12-3 or TRBV12-4 with TRBJ1-1; no reliable D call. This CDR3 is 13 amino acids long. Trimming stripped 5 bases from V and 1 base from J, with 8 bases between. Written as DNA, the CDR3 is TGTGCCAGCAGTAATCCGGGGAACACTGAAGCTTTCTTT. Amino acid sequence: CASSNPGNTEAFF.

The chain uses TRBV27 and TRBJ1-6; D not certain. Looked up from germline, CDR1 is MNHEY and CDR2 is SMNVEV (reference sequence). The length of the CDR3 is 15 residues. V gave up 5 bases and J gave up 0 bases, with 8 bases separating them. The CDR3 DNA follows: TGTGCCAGCAGTCGGGGAGTCTCCTATAATTCACCCCTCCACTTT. Translated: CASSRGVSYNSPLHF.

The chain carries TRBV6-2 or TRBV6-3 and TRBJ2-5, with D uncertain. This CDR3 has 12 residues. Germline V gives CDR1 MNHEY, CDR2 SVGEGT. Trimming removed 2 bases at V and 2 bases at J, with 3 bases between. In nucleotides, the CDR3 is TGTGCCAGCAGTTACCCACAAGAGACCCAGTACTTC. It codes for CASSYPQETQYF.

The rearrangement joins TRBV5-1 to TRBJ1-2; 9 bases align to TRBD1. The V and J ends lost 2 bases and 5 bases, in that order; junction bases with no gene match: 7. CDR1 and CDR2 (germline): SGHRS, YFSETQ. CDR3 size: 15 residues. CDR3 residues: CASSLTRTGEYGYTF. The CDR3 region has the DNA TGCGCCAGCAGCTTAACCAGGACAGGGGAATATGGCTACACCTTC.

J is TRBJ2-1 and V is TRBV3-1 (or the pseudogene TRBV3-2); TRBD2 might be the D (7 bases). The CDR3 sequence is 15 residues long. Trimming took off 6 bases at V and 0 bases at J, with 12 bases between the two ends. Germline V gene sequence: CDR1 LGHDT, CDR2 YNNKEL (reference sequence). The CDR3 is CASRGEGGSYNEQFF. CDR3 in DNA: TGTGCCAGCAGGGGGGAGGGGGGCTCCTACAATGAGCAGTTCTTC.